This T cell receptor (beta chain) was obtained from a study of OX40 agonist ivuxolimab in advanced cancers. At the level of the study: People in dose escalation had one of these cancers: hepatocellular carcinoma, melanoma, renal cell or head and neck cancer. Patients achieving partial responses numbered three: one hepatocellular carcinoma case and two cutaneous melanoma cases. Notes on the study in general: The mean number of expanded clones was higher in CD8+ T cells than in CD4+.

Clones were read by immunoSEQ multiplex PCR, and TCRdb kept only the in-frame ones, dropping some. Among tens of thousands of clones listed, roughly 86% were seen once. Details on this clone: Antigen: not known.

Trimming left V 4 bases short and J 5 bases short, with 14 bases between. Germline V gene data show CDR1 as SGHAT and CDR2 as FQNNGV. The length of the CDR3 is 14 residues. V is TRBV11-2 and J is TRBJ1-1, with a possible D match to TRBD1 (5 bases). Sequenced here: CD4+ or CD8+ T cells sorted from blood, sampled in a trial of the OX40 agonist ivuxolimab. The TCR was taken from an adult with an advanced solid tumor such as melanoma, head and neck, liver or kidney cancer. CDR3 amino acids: CASSSSLGRTEAFF. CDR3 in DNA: TGTGCCAGCAGCTCATCTTTGGGACGGACTGAAGCTTTCTTT.